These T cell receptor beta chains were read from a single sample in a study of T cell responses to AZD1222 COVID-19 vaccine. Using immunoSEQ multiplex PCR, the repertoire was profiled, and TCRdb retains in-frame clones only, with some absent. The table includes fewer than 130,000 clones, approximately 90% detected once. This material consisted of peripheral blood, taken on day 0 of AZD1222 vaccination. Receptor source: an adult in good health. CDR3s leave out the opening cysteine and the closing phenylalanine or tryptophan.

CDR3 protein	V gene	J gene	CDR3 length
ASKEGTGENQPQH	TRBV6-5	TRBJ1-5	13
ASNLKNQPQH	TRBV19	TRBJ1-5	10
ASSVADRVRETQY	TRBV9	TRBJ2-5	13
ASSHGRAAGDTQY	TRBV4-1	TRBJ2-3	13
ASSSSALAKNIQY	TRBV19	TRBJ2-4	13
ASSLTVNTEAF	TRBV7-6	TRBJ1-1	11
ASSSRQGGRVTEAF	TRBV7-9	TRBJ1-1	14
ASSPMDRGNEKLF	TRBV5-4	TRBJ1-4	13
ASSLDAGNNEKLF	TRBV5-1	TRBJ1-4	13
ASSEKPGSIPT	TRBV6-1	TRBJ1-2	11
ASSPPGTGHYGYT	TRBV7-6	TRBJ1-2	13
ASSLGGAGELF	TRBV7-8	TRBJ2-2	11
ASSVKRQGAAEAF	TRBV2	TRBJ1-1	13
ASSRFIQETQY	TRBV9	TRBJ2-5	11
ASSVPGQGVNSPLH	TRBV6-1	TRBJ1-6	14